A single T cell receptor (beta chain) is shown here with its context. This clonotype was seen at least ten times. Its recognized antigen is unknown. No quality values exist for individual bases; no much larger clone is one base distant. Looking up the germline V gene yields CDR1 MNHEY and CDR2 SVGAGI. The CDR3 spans 12 residues, from the cysteine through the phenylalanine. Solely the CDR3 DNA is kept, with 36 bases framed from the first base. Germline trimming amounts to 9 bases on V and 6 bases on J, with 6 as the count of junction bases outside the gene matches. These data come from a study of T cells in Graves' hyperthyroidism and ophthalmopathy (dated by TCRdb to the late 2010s). In the study overall: To identify TCR V-J signatures that set the groups apart, the researchers used a discovery cohort of about a hundred patients, made up of roughly 45 with Graves' ophthalmopathy and 57 with stable Graves' hyperthyroidism. Prospective prediction of ophthalmopathy was tested in an independent validation cohort consisting of roughly 20 hyperthyroidism patients and 15 to 17 patients who later progressed to ophthalmopathy. The 100 or so discovery patients were randomly divided into training and test sets at a 7:3 ratio. In roughly six Graves' hyperthyroidism patients, the study also compared T-cell repertoires from thyroid tissue with T-cell repertoires from blood. Once sampling was done, hyperthyroidism patients were given methimazole at a starting dose of 30 mg daily, whereas ophthalmopathy patients were given high-dose intravenous methylprednisolone. The paper reports TCR Vbeta CDR3 sequencing of 140 or so peripheral blood samples: around 45 ophthalmopathy, fewer than 80 hyperthyroidism and around 17 progressor patients.

The TCR beta CDR3 regions were amplified from RNA transcripts. The first round of RT-PCR for the TCR CDR3 was performed with the HTBI primer set and the Qiagen OneStep RT-PCR kit. Libraries were constructed in a second round of multiplex PCR, after which size selection and purification were carried out. Paired-end sequencing of the libraries was performed with 100 bp reads on an Illumina HiSeq2000. The source study handled its data this way. SOAPnuke was used to process the raw data, removing reads that contained adapters or uncalled bases, had a mean Phred below 15, or lacked an exact match to the constant primer or identifier. High-quality paired reads were merged using COPE v1.2.5, and each unique nucleotide sequence was defined as a clonotype. Clonotypes were aligned to IMGT TRBV, TRBD and TRBJ reference segments using MiTCR v1.1. Only V-J combinations with frequency above 0.0001, covering 99.2% of repertoires, were analysed. A TCS score was defined as the ratio of F50 (clonal expansion) to E x V (chaos), with BLOSUM62-based TCRdist applied between CDR3 peptides within each V-J. Welch's t-statistics and random forest reduced 500 to 550 V-J features to 10 to 15, which were used in a naive Bayes classifier (R e1071). The similarity between thyroid and blood repertoires was quantified using the Morisita-Horn index. Clones were called with MiXCR by TCRdb after fastp trimmed the public reads at Q25, and only in-frame beta chains were retained. Each CDR3 protein appears once, grouped with its most common genes and DNA. TCRdb, rather than the study authors, made the V and J calls. Recorded for this sample are hundreds of thousands of distinct CDR3 sequences; nearly 45% of them occurred a single time. Less than 9% of the sample comes from the top ten.

The study excluded patients with uncontrolled infections, other autoimmune diseases, pregnancy or lactation. Diagnoses relied on clinical symptoms, serum thyroxine and TRAb, thyroid ultrasound and orbital computed tomography. Total RNA was extracted with Trizol reagent, and quality was checked on an Agilent 2100 Bioanalyzer. What the research found in general, with its limitations: In validation, the model predicted progression to ophthalmopathy a median of approximately 6.3 months before onset, with approximately 70% sensitivity and 72.22% specificity. No statistical method was used to set the sample size in advance, and investigators knew the group allocation. Most expanded thyroid clonotypes (frequency above 0.001) were also detected in blood, a finding suggesting that blood repertoires may reflect thyroid immune responses. In cross-validation, a model built on a 13 V-J signature told ophthalmopathy apart from stable hyperthyroidism with 85% to 90% sensitivity and 81% to 82% specificity, and in testing the same model reached 80%/75%.

This TCR was recovered from an adult man with Graves' disease, either hyperthyroidism or ophthalmopathy (not recorded which). The receptor chain draws on TRBV6-5 and TRBJ2-5, with 8 bases aligning to TRBD1. Material for sequencing was peripheral blood or thyroid tissue (not recorded which). At the DNA level, the sequence is TGTGCCAGTTCAGGGGGCGGGAAGACCCAGTACTTC. This gives the protein CASSGGGKTQYF.